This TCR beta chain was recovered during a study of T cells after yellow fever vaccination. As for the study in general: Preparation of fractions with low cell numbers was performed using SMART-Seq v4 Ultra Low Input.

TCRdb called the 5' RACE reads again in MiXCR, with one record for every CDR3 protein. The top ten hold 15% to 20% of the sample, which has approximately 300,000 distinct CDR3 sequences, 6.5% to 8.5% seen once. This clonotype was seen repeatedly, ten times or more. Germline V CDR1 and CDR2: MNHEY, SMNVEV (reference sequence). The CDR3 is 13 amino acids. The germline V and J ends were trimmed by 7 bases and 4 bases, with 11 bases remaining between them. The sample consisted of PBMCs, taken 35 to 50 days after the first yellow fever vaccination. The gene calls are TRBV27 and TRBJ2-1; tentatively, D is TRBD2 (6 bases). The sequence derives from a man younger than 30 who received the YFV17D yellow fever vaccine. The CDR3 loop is CASKGTSYNEQFF. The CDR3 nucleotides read TGTGCCAGCAAGGGGACTTCGTACAATGAGCAGTTCTTC.